This T cell receptor beta chain was identified in a study of cytomegalovirus exposure and HLA in healthy donors. Regarding the study as a whole: With later analysis, a missense DCLRE1C variant became linked to TCR beta V- and J-gene trimming.

Primers for the PCR totalled 60 Vbeta and 13 Jbeta. Data came from immunoSEQ multiplex PCR; TCRdb stores just in-frame clones and leaves some out. The table has around 120,000 clones, 60% to 85% seen once. Note on this clone: What it binds is not known.

The CDR3 length is 14 residues. Per germline, CDR1 SGHAT and CDR2 FQNNGV. With 5 bases removed from V and 4 bases from J, the gap between germline ends came to 14 bases. The genes are TRBV11-2 and TRBJ2-5; D perhaps matches TRBD2 (5 bases). The TCR sequence derives from a woman between 40 and 50 years old in good health and CMV-seropositive. The sample taken for sequencing was PBMCs. As DNA, the CDR3 is TGTGCCAGCAGCCTAGGAGGTCAGTCAGAGACCCAGTACTTC. It specifies CASSLGGQSETQYF.